The 23 T cell receptor beta chains reported below all come from one sample, sequenced in a study of T cell repertoires and HLA-DP antigens. These receptors have no identified antigens. Repertoires were generated with immunoSEQ multiplex PCR, while TCRdb's copy carries only in-frame clones and drops some. The sample lists roughly 70,000 clones, 80% occurring once. The sequencing sample was made of CD4+ T cells from PBMCs. The source is a man between 60 and 75 years old in good health and CMV-seronegative.

The sample holds a few counts of this clone. At one end, the junction sequence differs from germline, possibly due to a read error. This chain links TRBV6-1 with TRBJ1-6; 7 bases are a match to TRBD1. The CDR3 has 13 amino acids. Germline CDR1 MNHNS, CDR2 SASEGT. The CDR3 reads CVSSDVRQGRIHF. The DNA for the CDR3 is TGTGTCAGCAGTGACGTCCGACAGGGAAGGATTCACTTT.

This sequence joins TRBV19 and TRBJ1-1; D is possibly TRBD1 (5 bases). The CDR3 has 16 residues. With 6 bases removed from V and 0 bases from J, the gap between germline ends came to 17 bases. The V gene's germline CDR1 is LNHDA and CDR2 SQIVND (reference sequence). CDR3 sequence (DNA): TGTGCCAGTAGCAAACGGGGCAGTCCTATGAACACTGAAGCTTTCTTT. This encodes CASSKRGSPMNTEAFF. The full variable domain, rest sourced from reference TRBV19 and TRBJ1-1, is DGGITQSPKYLFRKEGQNVTLSCEQNLNHDAMYWYRQDPGQGLRLIYYSQIVNDFQKGDIAEGYSVSREKKESFPLTVTSAQKNPTAFYLCASSKRGSPMNTEAFFGQGTRLTVV.

This clone was counted between two and nine times. This chain links TRBV6-5 with TRBJ1-3; TRBD1 is a possible D gene (5 bases). V lost 7 bases, J lost 0 bases, and 13 bases lay in between. There are 15 residues in the CDR3. The germline V gene has CDR1 MNHEY and CDR2 SVGAGI. For the CDR3, the DNA is TGTGCCAGCAAGCTGACAGAGCACTCTGGAAACACCATATATTTT. As protein: CASKLTEHSGNTIYF.

V usage is TRBV5-5 and J usage is TRBJ1-1; D is uncertain. Germline V gene lookup returns CDR1 SGHKS and CDR2 YYEKEE (reference sequence). CDR3 length: 14 residues. The V end was cut by 0 bases, the J end by 6 bases, with 12 bases between. The CDR3 protein is CASSLVARTAEAFF. Written as DNA, the CDR3 is TGTGCCAGCAGCTTGGTAGCCAGGACGGCTGAAGCTTTCTTT.

This clone was detected a few times. The V gene is TRBV19, the J gene TRBJ1-1, with 8 bases that match TRBD1. Germline V gene lookup returns CDR1 LNHDA and CDR2 SQIVND (reference sequence). V trimming: 3 bases; J trimming: 7 bases; junction bases outside the gene matches: 4. The CDR3 has 13 residues. In DNA, the CDR3 is TGTGCCAGTAGTATTTTTACAGGGGGTGAAGCTTTCTTT. As protein: CASSIFTGGEAFF.

The CDR3 protein is CASSPLGTARTQHF. The DNA for the CDR3 is TGTGCCAGCAGTCCTCTGGGGACCGCAAGGACCCAGCATTTT. The rearrangement uses TRBV27 and TRBJ1-5; tentatively, D is TRBD1 (5 bases). V lost 5 bases and J lost 11, with 19 bases in between. The CDR3 runs to 14 residues. Germline lookup yields CDR1 MNHEY and CDR2 SMNVEV (reference sequence).

The J gene is TRBJ2-5, the V gene TRBV7-2, with D tentatively TRBD1 or TRBD2 (6 bases each). The V gene's germline CDR1 is SGHTA and CDR2 FQGNSA. This CDR3 has 17 residues. Deletions cut 6 bases from V and 1 base from J, with 21 bases between. This CDR3 is CASSHPPGGDIQETQYF. The CDR3 region has the DNA TGTGCCAGCAGTCACCCCCCAGGCGGGGACATCCAAGAGACCCAGTACTTC. The whole variable domain, remainder taken from reference TRBV7-2 and TRBJ2-5, is GAGVSQSPSNKVTEKGKDVELRCDPISGHTALYWYRQSLGQGLEFLIYFQGNSAPDKSGLPSDRFSAERTGGSVSTLTIQRTQQEDSAVYLCASSHPPGGDIQETQYFGPGTRLLVL.

Points on this clone: A read error may account for a junction end that differs from germline. This CDR3 is CASSQGQDIRLF. The DNA for the CDR3 is TGTGCCAGCAGCCAAGGGCAGGACATTAGGCTCTTC. The chain has TRBV4-2 and TRBJ2-1; D may be TRBD1 (5 bases). The CDR3 spans 12 residues. The germline CDR1 and CDR2 sequences are LGHNA and YNFKEQ.

The genes are TRBV7-8 and TRBJ1-1; D not resolved. V was pared by 0 bases and J by 1 base, with 12 bases between. Germline V gene data show CDR1 as SGHVS and CDR2 as FQNEAQ. CDR3 size: 16 residues. CDR3 amino acids: CASSLARRGGNTEAFF. The CDR3 bases are TGTGCCAGCAGCTTAGCCCGGAGAGGAGGGAACACTGAAGCTTTCTTT.

V and J are TRBV4-3 and TRBJ2-7; D might be TRBD1 (6 bases). The CDR3 has 16 amino acids. V was shortened by 0 bases and J by 3 bases, with 15 bases between the two germline ends. The germline CDR1 and CDR2 sequences are LGHNA and YSLEER. DNA of the CDR3: TGCGCCAGCAGCCAAGATCTGTGGACAGCTTACTACGAGCAGTACTTC. Its protein product is CASSQDLWTAYYEQYF.

The gene calls are TRBV4-3 and TRBJ1-3, with D perhaps TRBD1 (5 bases). Germline V gene lookup returns CDR1 LGHNA and CDR2 YSLEER. Trimming shortened V by 5 bases and J by 4 bases, and 9 bases separated the two germline ends. The CDR3 covers 13 residues. CDR3 sequence reads: CASSGEGGNTIYF. The CDR3 DNA reads as TGCGCCAGCAGCGGGGAGGGGGGAAACACCATATATTTT.

The rearrangement links TRBV7-8 to TRBJ2-3; perhaps TRBD1 as D (6 bases). The V and J ends lost 3 bases and 0 bases respectively, with 10 bases between them. This CDR3 is 15 amino acids long. Germline CDR1 SGHVS, CDR2 FQNEAQ. The CDR3 spells CASSFQGSSTDTQYF. The CDR3 DNA reads TGTGCCAGCAGCTTCCAGGGGTCTAGCACAGATACGCAGTATTTT.

The chain joins TRBV5-6 to TRBJ2-5, with 8 bases that match TRBD2. CDR1 is SGHDT, CDR2 YYEEEE, per germline. This CDR3 comprises 15 residues. V dropped 4 bases and J dropped 8; count of bases not matched to a gene: 13. The CDR3 DNA reads as TGTGCCAGCAGCCCCTACACGCCAGCGGGAGTAACCCAGTACTTC. Encoded protein: CASSPYTPAGVTQYF.

V gene TRBV11-2 combines with J gene TRBJ2-1; D call uncertain. The germline V gene has CDR1 SGHAT and CDR2 FQNNGV. The CDR3 is 16 residues long. V was cut by 3 bases and J by 8 bases, with 20 bases left in between. The chain's CDR3 is CASSLQMGRSFYEQFF. The CDR3 coding sequence is TGTGCCAGCAGCTTGCAGATGGGTCGCTCTTTCTATGAGCAGTTCTTC.

This chain joins TRBV30 and TRBJ2-2; 7 bases fit TRBD2. V trimming: 5 bases; J trimming: 5 bases; junction bases outside the gene matches: 8. The CDR3 loop spans 14 amino acids. Germline V CDR1 and CDR2: GTSNPN, SVGIG (reference sequence). The chain's CDR3 is CAWHHGGGTGELFF. The CDR3 DNA follows: TGTGCCTGGCACCATGGGGGGGGAACCGGGGAGCTGTTTTTT.

The V gene is TRBV5-1, the J gene TRBJ2-7, with no clear D. Looked up from germline, CDR1 is SGHRS and CDR2 is YFSETQ. Trimming pared 2 bases from V and 4 bases from J, leaving 7 bases between. CDR3 length equals 12 residues. The CDR3 nucleotides read TGCGCCAGCAGCTTTGACGGTTACGAGCAGTACTTC. Amino acid sequence: CASSFDGYEQYF.

The rearrangement joins TRBV9 to TRBJ1-3; TRBD1 might be the D (6 bases). The V end was cut by 0 bases, the J end by 4 bases, with 14 bases between. Per the germline V gene, CDR1 is SGDLS and CDR2 is YYNGEE. The CDR3 loop spans 16 amino acids. The CDR3, as DNA: TGTGCCAGCAGCGTAGGCCTAACAGGGCAAGGAAACACCATATATTTT. Translating it yields CASSVGLTGQGNTIYF. Full variable domain (outside the CDR3, taken from reference TRBV9 and TRBJ1-3): DSGVTQTPKHLITATGQRVTLRCSPRSGDLSVYWYQQSLDQGLQFLIQYYNGEERAKGNILERFSAQQFPDLHSELNLSSLELGDSALYFCASSVGLTGQGNTIYFGEGSWLTVV.

The V and J genes are TRBV4-3 and TRBJ1-2; 8 bases fit TRBD1. Germline lookup yields CDR1 LGHNA and CDR2 YSLEER. V trimming: 0 bases; J trimming: 4 bases; junction bases outside the gene matches: 4. The CDR3 has 15 amino acids. Here the CDR3 reads CASSQDPGGSYGYTF. For the CDR3, the DNA is TGCGCCAGCAGCCAAGATCCAGGGGGCAGCTATGGCTACACCTTC.

The J gene is TRBJ1-1, the V gene TRBV7-2; D not certain. The CDR3 consists of 13 residues. V gave up 6 bases and J gave up 1 base, with 9 bases separating them. The germline V gene encodes CDR1 SGHTA and CDR2 FQGNSA. The CDR3 nucleotides are TGTGCCAGCAGAAATCCCTCGAACACTGAAGCTTTCTTT. This gives the protein CASRNPSNTEAFF.

The chain has TRBV6-4 and TRBJ2-1; TRBD2 matches 13 bases. V lost 7 bases, J lost 10 bases, and 10 bases stayed unmatched. Germline CDR1 reads MRHNA; CDR2 reads SNTAGT. This CDR3 is 15 amino acids long. The CDR3 DNA sequence: TGTGCCAGCACGTCTGGGACTAGCGGGGAAGGGGAGCAGTTCTTC. Its translation is CASTSGTSGEGEQFF.

The chain employs TRBV10-3 and TRBJ2-1, with D perhaps TRBD2 (7 bases). V was cut by 6 bases and J by 7 bases, with 19 bases left in between. The CDR3 covers 15 residues. Germline V gene sequence: CDR1 ENHRY, CDR2 SYGVKD. DNA for the CDR3: TGTGCCATCAGCCTTGGCGGGGGCCCCCAAAATGAGCAGTTCTTC. Amino acids: CAISLGGGPQNEQFF.

This clone was seen only a few times. This chain links TRBV19 with TRBJ1-2, with a possible D match to TRBD1 (5 bases). The CDR3 contains 13 residues. V lost 11 bases and J lost 4, with 17 bases in between. Germline loops: CDR1 LNHDA, CDR2 SQIVND (reference sequence). The CDR3 nucleotides are TGTGCCTCACGGGACGTAAAGTCCTATGGCTACACCTTC. Amino acid sequence: CASRDVKSYGYTF.

For the CDR3, the DNA is TGTGCCAGTAGTATTGGTGCTGAAGCTTTCTTT. This translates into CASSIGAEAFF. V gene TRBV19 combines with J gene TRBJ1-1; unclear D gene. Per germline, CDR1 LNHDA and CDR2 SQIVND (reference sequence). This CDR3 has 11 residues. The germline V and J ends were trimmed by 3 bases and 6 bases, with 5 bases remaining between them.